This TCR beta chain was captured by sequencing in a study of cytomegalovirus exposure and HLA in healthy donors. Germline V gene lookup returns CDR1 ENHRY and CDR2 SYGVKD. V was trimmed by 11 bases and J by 2 bases, leaving 13 bases between them. This CDR3 comprises 13 residues. Whole-study findings and limits: Among the sequence variants, a highly shared cluster was likely an artifact of sequencing.

The PCR had 60 Vbeta and 13 Jbeta primers. Generated by immunoSEQ multiplex PCR, the TCRdb table keeps only in-frame clones and is missing some. The data show 210,000 or so clones, with about three quarters seen just once and approximately 2% held by the top ten. To note about this clone: Its antigen remains unknown.

The sequencing input was PBMCs. The clonotype comes from a woman in her twenties or thirties in good health and CMV-seropositive. The J gene is TRBJ1-5, the V gene TRBV10-3; D possibly corresponds to TRBD1 (5 bases). Here the CDR3 reads CAAARGGNQPQHF. The CDR3 DNA reads TGTGCCGCAGCACGGGGGGGCAATCAGCCCCAGCATTTT.